These T cell receptor beta chains were read from a single sample in a study of Graves' ophthalmopathy and Graves' hyperthyroidism. TCRdb processed the multiplex PCR reads anew with MiXCR; each CDR3 protein has one entry. The sample lists 600,000 to 700,000 distinct CDR3 sequences, over 40% seen once, with more than 2.5% in the top ten. Sequenced material: peripheral blood. These receptor sequences come from an adult man with Graves' ophthalmopathy. The CDR3 runs from the conserved cysteine through the conserved F or W. Fields, in order: J gene, clone size, V gene, D gene, CDR3 protein, CDR3 DNA. A D gene is named only where the DNA matches it firmly. Clone size is shown for a subset of rows, as once, few, many or a class of expanded clone.

TRBJ2-6	NA	TRBV7-9	NA	CASLELNVLTF	TGCGCCAGCCTAGAGTTAAACGTCCTGACTTTC
TRBJ2-5	many	TRBV12-3/TRBV12-4	NA	CASSRGSTQYF	TGTGCCAGCAGCAGAGGGAGTACCCAGTACTTC
TRBJ2-2	few	TRBV5-1	NA	CASSSTGTAGELFF	TGCGCCAGCAGCTCCACAGGGACGGCCGGGGAGCTGTTTTTT
TRBJ2-7	few	TRBV6-5	NA	CASSYRVGLGYEQYF	TGTGCCAGCAGTTACCGCGTTGGGTTAGGATACGAGCAGTACTTC
TRBJ1-6	many	TRBV11-3	NA	CASSTSPGTQSPLHF	TGTGCCAGCAGCACCAGTCCCGGGACACAATCACCCCTCCACTTT
TRBJ2-7	NA	TRBV7-2	NA	CVSSFGQGTSYEQYF	TGTGTCAGCAGCTTCGGGCAGGGAACATCCTACGAGCAGTACTTC
TRBJ1-2	NA	TRBV7-6	TRBD1	CASSQGGGSGAGYTF	TGTGCCAGCAGCCAAGGAGGGGGCTCTGGGGCTGGCTACACCTTC
TRBJ2-7	NA	TRBV9	TRBD2	CASSVQASGGEQYF	TGTGCCAGCAGCGTACAGGCTAGCGGGGGCGAGCAGTACTTC
TRBJ2-7	NA	TRBV12-3/TRBV12-4	TRBD1	CAGSWTGGEQYF	TGTGCCGGCAGCTGGACAGGGGGCGAGCAGTACTTC
TRBJ2-5	NA	TRBV10-3	NA	CAIRTQGSETQYF	TGTGCCATCAGGACACAGGGATCAGAGACCCAGTACTTC
TRBJ2-2	NA	TRBV10-3	NA	CASSARPGQGAPGSCFF	NA
TRBJ1-2	once	TRBV15	NA	CAPGGRGYTF	TGTGCCCCCGGGGGTCGTGGCTACACCTTC
TRBJ2-2	few	TRBV10-3	TRBD1	CASSYGTATNTGELFF	TGTGCCAGCAGTTACGGGACAGCTACAAACACCGGGGAGCTGTTTTTT
TRBJ2-7	NA	TRBV5-4	NA	CANSTVVYEQYF	TGTGCCAACAGCACCGTTGTTTACGAGCAGTACTTC
TRBJ1-1	many	TRBV29-1	NA	CSVETQGSEAFF	TGCAGCGTTGAAACGCAGGGGTCTGAAGCTTTCTTT
TRBJ1-5	NA	TRBV20-1	NA	CSYAGNQPQHF	TGCAGTTACGCGGGGAATCAGCCCCAGCATTTT
TRBJ1-6	many	TRBV12-3/TRBV12-4	TRBD1	CASRDWDRNSPLHF	TGTGCCAGCAGAGACTGGGACAGAAATTCACCCCTCCACTTT
TRBJ2-5	NA	TRBV12-3/TRBV12-4	TRBD2	CASSLGLAGVLETQYF	TGTGCCAGCAGTTTGGGACTAGCGGGAGTGCTAGAGACCCAGTACTTC
TRBJ2-6	many	TRBV6-5	TRBD1	CASSPGQAGANVLTF	TGTGCCAGCAGTCCTGGACAGGCTGGGGCCAACGTCCTGACTTTC
TRBJ1-2	many	TRBV19	NA	CASEPGTANYGYTF	TGTGCCAGCGAACCCGGGACGGCCAACTATGGCTACACCTTC
TRBJ1-2	NA	TRBV2	TRBD1	CASSAVTGHLNYGYTF	TGTGCCAGCAGTGCAGTGACAGGGCACCTTAACTATGGCTACACCTTC
TRBJ1-3	many	TRBV15	NA	CATSRVGAGNTIYF	TGTGCCACCAGCAGAGTTGGAGCTGGAAACACCATATATTTT
TRBJ1-5	many	TRBV10-3	NA	CASSSRQVFRAQPQHF	TGTGCCAGCAGTTCGCGTCAGGTGTTTCGTGCTCAGCCCCAGCATTTT
TRBJ1-2	many	TRBV24-1	NA	CATSDAENYGYTF	TGTGCCACCAGTGATGCAGAAAACTATGGCTACACCTTC